What follows are 23 T cell receptor beta chains derived from one specimen sequenced in a study of neurological immune-mediated disorders. TCRdb reanalysed the 5' RACE reads using MiXCR and keeps one entry per CDR3 protein. The table records approximately 46,000 distinct CDR3 sequences, around 2.9% of them present only once. Input material: PBMCs. The receptors were sampled from a woman between 45 and 60 years old with multiple sclerosis.

This clonotype was counted many times. This rearrangement joins TRBV9 to TRBJ1-5; maybe TRBD1 (5 bases). V lost 6 bases and J 3 bases, leaving 13 bases between the germline ends. The CDR3 covers 14 residues. Germline CDR1 is SGDLS and CDR2 is YYNGEE. CDR3 residues: CASNRGTDNQPQHF. The CDR3 DNA follows: TGTGCCAGCAACCGGGGGACGGACAATCAGCCCCAGCATTTT.

This clonotype was recorded at least ten times. The V call is TRBV5-1, the J call TRBJ2-3; D perhaps matches TRBD2 (5 bases). Trimming cost V 5 bases and J 0 bases, with 10 bases left between them. CDR1 is SGHRS, CDR2 YFSETQ, per germline. This CDR3 is 14 amino acids long. The CDR3 nucleotides are TGCGCCAGCAGGACTATTTCTAGCACAGATACGCAGTATTTT. Encoded protein: CASRTISSTDTQYF.

Many counts were recorded for this clonotype. The chain joins TRBV20-1 to TRBJ2-3; TRBD2 might be the D (6 bases). Trimming took off 5 bases at V and 4 bases at J, with 19 bases between the two ends. Looked up from germline, CDR1 is DFQATT and CDR2 is SNEGSKA (reference sequence). This CDR3 comprises 15 residues. The CDR3 sequence is CSAEMRPAGPDTQYF. Written as DNA, the CDR3 is TGCAGTGCTGAGATGCGCCCAGCGGGTCCAGATACGCAGTATTTT.

This clonotype was counted at least ten times. One junction end does not reproduce the germline sequence, and a read error may be involved. The chain combines TRBV7-2 with TRBJ2-1; 9 bases match TRBD2. From germline, CDR1 is SGHTA and CDR2 FQGNSA. This CDR3 has 14 amino acids. CDR3 amino acids: CASSLVLGTSPPPF. The CDR3, as DNA: TGTGCCAGCAGCTTAGTTTTGGGGACTAGCCCCCCTCCCTTC. Full variable domain (rest looked up from reference TRBV7-2 and TRBJ2-1): GAGVSQSPSNKVTEKGKDVELRCDPISGHTALYWYRQSLGQGLEFLIYFQGNSAPDKSGLPSDRFSAERTGGSVSTLTIQRTQQEDSAVYLCASSLVLGTSPPPFGPGTRLTVL.

This clonotype was recorded many times. The rearrangement joins TRBV4-1 to TRBJ1-2; no reliable D call. The CDR3 contains 14 residues. Germline V gene sequence: CDR1 MGHRA, CDR2 YSYEKL. V was trimmed by 3 bases and J by 5 bases, leaving 13 bases between them. The chain's CDR3 is CASSHHQRPYGYTF. The DNA for the CDR3 is TGCGCCAGCAGCCACCATCAGCGGCCGTATGGCTACACCTTC.

This clonotype showed up many times. This chain uses TRBV20-1 with TRBJ2-1, with TRBD2 as a possible D gene (5 bases). V was clipped by 2 bases and J by 8 bases, with 10 bases between them. The CDR3 runs 12 residues. Germline values: CDR1 DFQATT, CDR2 SNEGSKA (reference sequence). CDR3 bases: TGCAGTGCTAGACTAGCACCCCATGAGCAGTTCTTC. As protein: CSARLAPHEQFF.

Ten or more counts support this clonotype. The chain employs TRBV27 and TRBJ1-2; maybe TRBD1 (5 bases). This CDR3 region has 12 residues. The germline V and J ends were trimmed by 5 bases and 2 bases, with 6 bases remaining between them. The germline CDR1 and CDR2 sequences are MNHEY and SMNVEV (reference sequence). This CDR3 is CASSRDNYGYTF. DNA of the CDR3: TGTGCCAGCAGTAGGGACAACTATGGCTACACCTTC.

This clonotype has only one observation. V and J are TRBV28 and TRBJ2-7, with 7 bases fitting TRBD1. V shed 5 bases and J 3 bases; nucleotides not matched to a gene: 10. The CDR3 is made up of 15 amino acids. CDR1 and CDR2 (germline): MDHEN, SYDVKM. CDR3 in amino acids: CASSPPGQSDYEQYF. The CDR3 DNA sequence: TGTGCCAGCAGTCCCCCGGGACAGAGCGACTACGAGCAGTACTTC.

This clonotype came up many times. V and J are TRBV6-1 and TRBJ1-2, with 7 bases fitting TRBD1. The CDR3 sequence is 13 residues long. Losses at the gene ends were 5 bases for V and 8 bases for J; bases not matched to a gene: 8. The germline gives CDR1 MNHNS, CDR2 SASEGT. CDR3 nucleotide sequence: TGTGCCAGCAGTTCTGACAGGGACCGAGGCTACACCTTC. It is translated as CASSSDRDRGYTF.

This clonotype was recorded many times. V gene TRBV20-1 combines with J gene TRBJ2-1; TRBD2 matches 7 bases. The CDR3 is made up of 21 amino acids. V lost 6 bases, J lost 5 bases, and 31 bases stayed unmatched. Germline V lookup: CDR1 DFQATT, CDR2 SNEGSKA (reference sequence). In DNA, the CDR3 is TGCAGTGCCAACCCTCTGGAGTGGGCTTGGCGGCGGGAGATTAAGCACAATGAGCAGTTCTTC. Translated, it gives CSANPLEWAWRREIKHNEQFF.

There are many counts of this clonotype. V and J are TRBV6-5 and TRBJ2-5, with 7 nucleotides matching TRBD1. Trimming removed 1 base from V and 6 bases from J; junction bases left unmatched: 5. Germline V gene sequence: CDR1 MNHEY, CDR2 SVGAGI. This CDR3 is built from 14 residues. CDR3 coding DNA: TGTGCCAGCAGTTACTTGGACAGGAGTAAGACCCAGTACTTC. Translated, it gives CASSYLDRSKTQYF.

The table lists this clonotype with many counts. J is TRBJ2-3 and V is TRBV18; D ambiguous. The ends were cut back, 2 bases at V and 0 bases at J, with 6 bases in the middle. This CDR3 has 14 residues. CDR1 is KGHSH, CDR2 LQKENI, per germline. The CDR3, as DNA: TGTGCCAGCTCACCAAGACTGAGCACAGATACGCAGTATTTT. Translating gives CASSPRLSTDTQYF.

This clonotype was recorded many times. The V and J genes are TRBV20-1 and TRBJ1-1, with D perhaps TRBD1 (5 bases). Germline V lookup: CDR1 DFQATT, CDR2 SNEGSKA (reference sequence). There are 13 residues in the CDR3. V dropped 6 bases and J dropped 1 base, with 12 bases sitting between them. CDR3 in amino acids: CSADSGGNTEAFF. In nucleotides, the CDR3 is TGCAGTGCCGACAGTGGGGGGAACACTGAAGCTTTCTTT.

This clonotype was counted ten times or more. The chain recombines TRBV20-1 with TRBJ2-7, with D unclear. Germline V CDR1 and CDR2: DFQATT, SNEGSKA (reference sequence). Trimming pared 1 base from V and 0 bases from J, leaving 10 bases between. The CDR3 length is 14 residues. The DNA of the CDR3 is TGCAGTGCTAGAGGACCCATCGCCTCCTACGAGCAGTACTTC. Amino acid sequence: CSARGPIASYEQYF.

This clonotype is classed as medium-sized. The V gene is TRBV25-1, the J gene TRBJ2-7; D uncertain. CDR1 is MGHDK, CDR2 SYGVNS, per germline. The CDR3 sequence is 12 residues long. Trimming took 4 bases from V and 3 from J, leaving 7 bases between them. Here the CDR3 reads CASSGNSYEQYF. CDR3 DNA sequence: TGTGCCAGCAGTGGAAACAGCTACGAGCAGTACTTC.

This clonotype has at least ten counts. The gene calls are TRBV5-1 and TRBJ2-5; D unclear. Germline V gene lookup returns CDR1 SGHRS and CDR2 YFSETQ. The V end lost 0 bases, the J end lost 5 bases, and 11 bases lay between the germline ends. This CDR3 has 14 amino acids. CDR3 coding DNA: TGCGCCAGCAGCTTGGTCCAAGGGTTGGAGACCCAGTACTTC. It encodes CASSLVQGLETQYF.

In this sample, this clonotype turned up many times. The chain couples TRBV12-3 or TRBV12-4 to TRBJ2-4; D is possibly TRBD1 (5 bases). This CDR3 comprises 15 residues. With 0 bases removed from V and 8 bases from J, the gap between germline ends came to 14 bases. The CDR3 nucleotides are TGTGCCAGCAGTTTAGCCGGAAACAGGTTTGACATTCAGTACTTC. Amino acids: CASSLAGNRFDIQYF.

This clonotype was seen many times. The chain joins TRBV7-9 to TRBJ1-1, with D unclear. The CDR3 runs to 13 residues. From germline, CDR1 is SEHNR and CDR2 FQNEAQ (reference sequence). V was pared by 1 base and J by 2 bases, with 5 bases between. The DNA for the CDR3 is TGTGCCAGCAGCTTAGACAGCAACACTGAAGCTTTCTTT. Its translation: CASSLDSNTEAFF.

This clonotype was found many times. The chain combines TRBV5-1 with TRBJ2-1; the D call may be TRBD1 or TRBD2 (5 bases each). This CDR3 region has 15 residues. Germline V gives CDR1 SGHRS, CDR2 YFSETQ. Trimming pared 2 bases from V and 8 bases from J, leaving 17 bases between. The CDR3 DNA sequence: TGCGCCAGCAGCTTAAACCCCACTAGGGGCGATGAGCAGTTCTTC. The encoded protein is CASSLNPTRGDEQFF.

Ten or more counts support this clonotype. This sequence joins TRBV5-1 and TRBJ2-7; possibly TRBD2 for D (6 bases). The V end lost 1 base, the J end lost 0 bases, and 17 bases lay between the germline ends. CDR1 and CDR2 from the germline V gene are SGHRS and YFSETQ. The CDR3 totals 17 residues. The CDR3 DNA follows: TGCGCCAGCAGCTTGAATTTGGCGGCGGGAATCTCCTACGAGCAGTACTTC. Translated, it gives CASSLNLAAGISYEQYF. The full variable domain, in which reference TRBV5-1 and TRBJ2-7 provide the parts outside the CDR3, is KAGVTQTPRYLIKTRGQQVTLSCSPISGHRSVSWYQQTPGQGLQFLFEYFSETQRNKGNFPGRFSGRQFSNSRSEMNVSTLELGDSALYLCASSLNLAAGISYEQYFGPGTRLTVT.

Turning to this clonotype: At one end, the junction sequence differs from germline, possibly due to a read error. V is TRBV20-1 and J is TRBJ2-3, with 11 bases identical to TRBD2. CDR3 length equals 11 residues. Germline V gene sequence: CDR1 DFQATT, CDR2 SNEGSKA (reference sequence). CDR3 sequence: CSAPIAGGPKF. The CDR3 nucleotides read TGCAGTGCCCCTATAGCGGGGGGGCCGAAGTTT.

This clonotype was found many times. The chain combines TRBV20-1 with TRBJ2-7; tentatively, D is TRBD2 (7 bases). The V gene's germline CDR1 is DFQATT and CDR2 SNEGSKA (reference sequence). Trimming removed 3 bases from V and 3 bases from J, with 12 bases in between. The CDR3 length is 13 residues. The CDR3 loop is CSARGRDNYEQYV. The CDR3 DNA follows: TGCAGTGCTAGGGGGAGGGACAACTACGAGCAGTACGTC.

This clonotype was seen repeatedly, ten times or more. The gene calls are TRBV5-1 and TRBJ2-1; D is possibly TRBD2 (6 bases). The CDR3 is 14 residues long. Trimming stripped 0 bases from V and 14 bases from J, with 18 bases between. Germline V gene lookup returns CDR1 SGHRS and CDR2 YFSETQ. The CDR3 region is CASSLGLDRSEKFF. The CDR3 coding sequence is TGCGCCAGCAGCTTGGGACTAGATAGGTCGGAAAAGTTCTTC.